Each of the 27 T cell receptor beta chains below was sequenced from the same sample in a study of blood T cell repertoires in COVID-19. Profiled with immunoSEQ multiplex PCR; TCRdb holds only in-frame clones, not every one. The sample contains hundreds of thousands of clones, 86% of which appear only once. The sample comprised peripheral blood. These receptors originate from a woman aged 25 to 39 with active or convalescent COVID-19.

This chain connects TRBV6-5 to TRBJ2-1, with 10 bases identical to TRBD1. Germline V gene data show CDR1 as MNHEY and CDR2 as SVGAGI. The CDR3 length is 14 residues. V lost 7 bases and J lost 9; bases outside the gene matches: 9. The DNA for the CDR3 is TGTGCCAGCAATCGACAGGGGGCGATAGGTGAGCAGTTCTTC. This codes for CASNRQGAIGEQFF.

The chain couples TRBV4-2 to TRBJ1-6; D uncertain. Germline CDR1 reads LGHNA; CDR2 reads YNFKEQ. V was pared by 5 bases and J by 7 bases, with 15 bases between. The CDR3 is 15 residues long. Written as DNA, the CDR3 is TGTGCCAGCAGCGAGAACGGACTTGGAAATTCACCCCTCCACTTT. As protein: CASSENGLGNSPLHF.

The chain employs TRBV29-1 and TRBJ1-1; no definite D call. The CDR3 contains 11 residues. V was clipped by 1 base and J by 2 bases, with 2 bases between them. Germline CDR1 is SQVTM and CDR2 is ANQGSEA. CDR3 in DNA: TGCAGCGTTGAAGCAAACACTGAAGCTTTCTTT. Protein: CSVEANTEAFF.

The chain carries TRBV19 and TRBJ1-5, with D uncertain. The germline V and J ends were trimmed by 3 bases and 7 bases, with 16 bases remaining between them. Per the germline V gene, CDR1 is LNHDA and CDR2 is SQIVND (reference sequence). The CDR3 runs to 15 residues. This CDR3 is CASSIWFREGQPQHF. CDR3 in DNA: TGTGCCAGTAGTATCTGGTTTAGGGAGGGCCAGCCCCAGCATTTT.

V and J are TRBV7-2 and TRBJ2-7, with 8 nucleotides matching TRBD1. CDR3 size: 15 residues. The trim removed 1 base at V and 3 bases at J, leaving 5 bases unmatched. CDR1 and CDR2 from the germline V gene are SGHTA and FQGNSA. Here the CDR3 DNA reads TGTGCCAGCAGCTTAGAACAGGGGGGATACTACGAGCAGTACTTC. Protein product: CASSLEQGGYYEQYF.

The V call is TRBV30, the J call TRBJ1-4; D might be TRBD1 (6 bases). The germline CDR1 and CDR2 sequences are GTSNPN and SVGIG (reference sequence). Trimming shortened V by 5 bases and J by 3 bases, and 10 bases separated the two germline ends. The CDR3 is 13 residues long. In nucleotides, the CDR3 is TGTGCCTGGTCAGGGGTGGCTAATGAAAAACTGTTTTTT. Translating it yields CAWSGVANEKLFF.

The chain is built from TRBV6-2 or TRBV6-3 and TRBJ1-6; D is possibly TRBD1 (5 bases). The germline V and J ends were trimmed by 3 bases and 0 bases, with 12 bases remaining between them. The CDR3 contains 17 residues. CDR1 MNHEY and CDR2 SVGEGT come from the germline V gene. The CDR3 DNA sequence: TGTGCCAGCAGTTATTGGACACCAGGCTCCTATAATTCACCCCTCCACTTT. It specifies CASSYWTPGSYNSPLHF.

The chain is built from TRBV11-3 and TRBJ2-1; 12 nucleotides agree with TRBD2. V lost 0 bases and J lost 5; bases outside the gene matches: 5. Germline V gives CDR1 SGHNT, CDR2 YENEEA. CDR3 length equals 17 residues. CDR3 in DNA: TGTGCCAGCAGCTTAGAGCTAGCGGGAGGGCCCCACAATGAGCAGTTCTTC. Its translation is CASSLELAGGPHNEQFF.

The CDR3 protein is CASSTGQGQTTEAFF. CDR3 DNA: TGTGCCAGCAGCACCGGACAGGGGCAGACCACTGAAGCTTTCTTT. V is TRBV9 and J is TRBJ1-1; 9 bases map to TRBD1. The CDR3 length is 15 residues. Germline CDR1 reads SGDLS; CDR2 reads YYNGEE. J lost 4 bases, V lost 4 bases, and 8 bases had no gene match.

This chain links TRBV6-1 with TRBJ1-1; 7 bases map to TRBD1. CDR1 and CDR2 from the germline V gene are MNHNS and SASEGT. V was clipped by 2 bases and J by 0 bases; unmatched bases: 3. This CDR3 comprises 15 residues. The CDR3 sequence is CASSEWDSMNTEAFF. CDR3 nucleotides: TGTGCCAGCAGTGAATGGGACAGCATGAACACTGAAGCTTTCTTT.

A word on this clone: The sample has other DNA sequences that encode this CDR3 too. J is TRBJ1-1 and V is TRBV10-3; 9 bases are a match to TRBD1. Unmatched junction bases numbered 3, after V lost 3 bases and J lost 4 bases. The CDR3 sequence is 14 residues long. Per germline, CDR1 ENHRY and CDR2 SYGVKD. CDR3 DNA sequence: TGTGCCATCAGTGACCCGACAGGGGGCACTGAAGCTTTCTTT. This codes for CAISDPTGGTEAFF.

This clone is a singleton in its sample. This chain joins TRBV19 and TRBJ1-1; D is ambiguous. V lost 7 bases to trimming and J lost 0 bases, with 6 bases between them. Per germline, CDR1 LNHDA and CDR2 SQIVND (reference sequence). This CDR3 contains 12 residues. CDR3 in amino acids: CASTAVNTEAFF. DNA for the CDR3: TGTGCCAGTACAGCGGTGAACACTGAAGCTTTCTTT.

The chain recombines TRBV5-4 with TRBJ2-3, with D hard to call. This CDR3 spans 13 amino acids. Per the germline V gene, CDR1 is SGHNT and CDR2 is YYREEE (reference sequence). V gave up 2 bases and J gave up 1 base, with 5 bases separating them. The chain's CDR3 is CASSFPGTDTQYF. In nucleotides, the CDR3 is TGTGCCAGCAGCTTCCCGGGCACAGATACGCAGTATTTT.

J is TRBJ1-1 and V is TRBV3-1 (or the pseudogene TRBV3-2); perhaps TRBD1 as D (5 bases). The CDR3 is 14 amino acids. Germline V CDR1 and CDR2: LGHDT, YNNKEL (reference sequence). With 1 base removed from V and 3 bases from J, the gap between germline ends came to 9 bases. The DNA of the CDR3 is TGTGCCAGCAGCCAAGTTTCGGGGGACACTGAAGCTTTCTTT. Encoded protein: CASSQVSGDTEAFF.

The chain carries TRBV6-5 and TRBJ1-2; D perhaps matches TRBD1 (5 bases). The CDR3 is made up of 13 amino acids. The germline CDR1 and CDR2 sequences are MNHEY and SVGAGI. V lost 6 bases and J 2 bases, leaving 10 bases between the germline ends. This CDR3 is CASRDSRNYGYTF. In nucleotides, the CDR3 is TGTGCCAGCAGAGACAGTCGGAACTATGGCTACACCTTC.

The V gene is TRBV20-1, the J gene TRBJ1-2, with TRBD1 as a possible D gene (6 bases). There are 12 residues in the CDR3. V lost 3 bases and J lost 6, with 11 bases in between. Germline lookup yields CDR1 DFQATT and CDR2 SNEGSKA (reference sequence). CDR3 sequence reads: CSASDAGDGYTF. The DNA for the CDR3 is TGCAGTGCTAGTGACGCAGGGGATGGCTACACCTTC.

CDR3 sequence (DNA): TGTGCCAGCAGCCCGGGACTAGCGGGAAGTCAGGTGGCCCAGTACTTC. It yields the protein CASSPGLAGSQVAQYF. The chain recombines TRBV3-1 (or the pseudogene TRBV3-2) with TRBJ2-5, with 13 bases lining up with TRBD2. CDR1 is LGHDT, CDR2 YNNKEL, per germline (reference sequence). V was clipped by 4 bases and J by 9 bases; unmatched bases: 11. There are 16 residues in the CDR3.

The chain employs TRBV3-1 (or the pseudogene TRBV3-2) and TRBJ1-1; 7 bases agree with TRBD1. The germline V gene encodes CDR1 LGHDT and CDR2 YNNKEL (reference sequence). The V segment lost 6 bases and the J segment 4 bases; nucleotides outside the gene matches: 8. This CDR3 comprises 14 residues. In DNA form, the CDR3 reads TGTGCCAGCAGTTCGACAGGGAAGGGCACTGAAGCTTTCTTT. Translated: CASSSTGKGTEAFF.

The chain has TRBV6-5 and TRBJ1-1; 8 nucleotides match TRBD1. The germline CDR1 and CDR2 sequences are MNHEY and SVGAGI. The CDR3 runs to 13 residues. V lost 6 bases and J lost 3; bases outside the gene matches: 3. The CDR3 DNA reads TGTGCCAGCAGGCAGGGGGCGGACACTGAAGCTTTCTTT. Amino acids: CASRQGADTEAFF.

The rearrangement uses TRBV12-3 or TRBV12-4 and TRBJ2-2; D is undetermined. V shed 10 bases and J shed 5 bases, with 14 bases lying between them. This CDR3 is built from 13 residues. The CDR3 is CATSGRVTGELFF. DNA of the CDR3: TGTGCCACCTCGGGTCGGGTGACCGGGGAGCTGTTTTTT.

CDR3 sequence reads: CASLDRGGGYTF. CDR3 bases: TGTGCCAGTTTGGACAGGGGCGGAGGCTACACCTTC. This chain joins TRBV19 and TRBJ1-2, with 9 bases identical to TRBD1. This CDR3 is 12 amino acids long. Germline-derived CDR1 and CDR2 are LNHDA and SQIVND (reference sequence). Germline trimming cut 8 bases from V and 8 bases from J; bases unmatched to any gene: 6.

This chain joins TRBV7-2 and TRBJ1-2; 7 nucleotides agree with TRBD1. This CDR3 region has 19 residues. Germline assignment: CDR1 SGHTA and CDR2 FQGNSA. The V segment lost 6 bases and the J segment 1 base; nucleotides outside the gene matches: 20. CDR3 DNA sequence: TGTGCCAGCAGTTCCCCCCGAGGGCGGGCAGGGGGTGTTAACTATGGCTACACCTTC. Translating gives CASSSPRGRAGGVNYGYTF.

This rearrangement joins TRBV5-1 to TRBJ2-1, with TRBD2 identical over 8 bases. Per the germline V gene, CDR1 is SGHRS and CDR2 is YFSETQ. V gave up 3 bases and J gave up 0 bases; unmatched junction bases: 5. The CDR3 is 16 residues long. The CDR3 DNA reads as TGCGCCAGCAGCTCAGGCGGGGGGAGCTCCTACAATGAGCAGTTCTTC. Translating gives CASSSGGGSSYNEQFF.

The genes are TRBV7-2 and TRBJ2-7, with TRBD1 identical over 10 bases. Germline V gene sequence: CDR1 SGHTA, CDR2 FQGNSA. The length of the CDR3 is 17 residues. The V and J ends lost 1 base and 4 bases, in that order; junction bases with no gene match: 10. CDR3 nucleotides: TGTGCCAGCAGCTTAGGTCGGTCCCGGGACAGGGGTTACGAGCAGTACTTC. It translates to CASSLGRSRDRGYEQYF.

The J gene is TRBJ1-1, the V gene TRBV7-9, with D hard to call. V lost 3 bases and J 5 bases, leaving 10 bases between the germline ends. The CDR3 extends over 13 amino acids. Germline V gene sequence: CDR1 SEHNR, CDR2 FQNEAQ (reference sequence). This chain's CDR3 is CASSLSGRTEAFF. CDR3 DNA sequence: TGTGCCAGCAGCTTGAGCGGAAGGACTGAAGCTTTCTTT.

Only a few counts were recorded for this clone. The genes are TRBV23-1 and TRBJ1-2; unclear D gene. TRBV23-1 is an ORF, with its function uncertain. This CDR3 is built from 15 residues. V was pared by 11 bases and J by 0 bases, with 19 bases between. CDR3 bases: TGCGCCCGAGCGTCGGATGGTTCAGCTAACTATGGCTACACCTTC. This sequence encodes CARASDGSANYGYTF.

There are a few counts of this clone. The chain employs TRBV27 and TRBJ2-7, with D maybe TRBD2 (6 bases). From germline, CDR1 is MNHEY and CDR2 SMNVEV (reference sequence). V dropped 4 bases and J dropped 0 bases, with 16 bases sitting between them. The CDR3 runs to 16 residues. CDR3 sequence (DNA): TGTGCCAGCAGTTCGCCGTCGGGGGACCTCTCCTACGAGCAGTACTTC. It specifies CASSSPSGDLSYEQYF.